The clone carrying this T cell receptor beta chain was counted at least ten times. What it binds is unknown. TCRdb processed the 5' RACE reads anew with MiXCR; each CDR3 protein has one entry. Of tens of thousands of distinct CDR3 sequences in the sample, 7.4% were seen once. The data were obtained in a study of T-cell memory formation after mild COVID-19. Findings and caveats of the study: Contracting CD4+ clones were located mainly in CM and EM, and CD8+ clones in EMRA.

The CDR3 length is 13 residues. Germline CDR1 reads SEHNR; CDR2 reads FQNEAQ (reference sequence). The V and J ends lost 5 bases and 6 bases respectively, with 11 bases between them. V and J are TRBV7-9 and TRBJ2-4; unclear D gene. Sequencing input: PBMCs or a T cell subset sorted from them (not recorded which). This sequence originates from an adult woman who had mild COVID-19 (a few samples of this study predate the infection). Cell type and time point are not known. DNA of the CDR3: TGTGCCAGCAGCCGTAAGGACGGAAACATTCAGTACTTC. Protein: CASSRKDGNIQYF.